The 29 T cell receptor beta chains below all came from one sample that was sequenced in a study of blood T cell repertoires in COVID-19. Using immunoSEQ multiplex PCR, the repertoire was profiled, and TCRdb retains in-frame clones only, with some absent. This table holds 110,000 or so clones, approximately 89% found once. The sample was peripheral blood. The receptors were sampled from a woman aged 60-75 years with COVID-19, enrolled during active disease.

The chain recombines TRBV3-1 (or the pseudogene TRBV3-2) with TRBJ2-7; 12 nucleotides align to TRBD2. The CDR3 contains 16 residues. Germline values: CDR1 LGHDT, CDR2 YNNKEL (reference sequence). V trimming: 1 base; J trimming: 1 base; junction bases outside the gene matches: 2. The CDR3 nucleotides read TGTGCCAGCAGCCAAGTTCTAGCGGGGGGGTCCTACGAGCAGTACTTC. It is translated as CASSQVLAGGSYEQYF.

CDR3 protein: CASSEVWGGAQETQYF. CDR3 in DNA: TGTGCCAGCAGTGAAGTGTGGGGGGGGGCGCAAGAGACCCAGTACTTC. The rearrangement links TRBV6-1 to TRBJ2-5, with D possibly matching TRBD2 (7 bases). The V gene lost 1 base and the J gene lost 2 bases, with 14 bases spanning the gap. CDR1 is MNHNS and CDR2 is SASEGT in the germline V gene. The CDR3 has 16 residues.

The chain joins TRBV11-3 to TRBJ1-1, with TRBD1 matching over 8 bases. The V gene end was trimmed by 4 bases and the J gene end by 0 bases; junction bases not matched to a gene: 4. The germline CDR1 and CDR2 sequences are SGHNT and YENEEA. The CDR3 sequence is 15 residues long. The CDR3 sequence: CASSSGQGLNTEAFF. CDR3 coding DNA: TGTGCCAGCAGCTCCGGACAGGGCTTGAACACTGAAGCTTTCTTT.

This clone was seen only a few times. The DNA for the CDR3 is TGTGCCAGCAGCCAAAAGGGGACAACAGTCAACACCATATATTTT. Translated: CASSQKGTTVNTIYF. This chain uses TRBV4-2 with TRBJ1-3, with D perhaps TRBD1 (6 bases). Deletions cut 2 bases from V and 7 bases from J, with 15 bases between. CDR1 LGHNA and CDR2 YNFKEQ come from the germline V gene. This CDR3 spans 15 amino acids.

This chain joins TRBV7-9 and TRBJ2-2; D uncertain. The germline gives CDR1 SEHNR, CDR2 FQNEAQ (reference sequence). Trimming removed 4 bases at V and 0 bases at J, with 9 bases between. This CDR3 is 15 amino acids long. The CDR3 loop is CASSSPGSNTGELFF. The CDR3 region has the DNA TGTGCCAGCAGCTCCCCAGGCTCGAACACCGGGGAGCTGTTTTTT.

This sequence joins TRBV28 and TRBJ1-4; D might be TRBD1 (6 bases). Trimming shortened V by 7 bases and J by 4 bases, and 10 bases separated the two germline ends. Germline loops: CDR1 MDHEN, CDR2 SYDVKM. The CDR3 loop spans 13 amino acids. CDR3 in DNA: TGTGCCAGCACCGGGACAAGTAATGAAAAACTGTTTTTT. This codes for CASTGTSNEKLFF.

This clone was seen just once. The chain combines TRBV27 with TRBJ1-2, with a possible D match to TRBD1 (5 bases). The V end was cut by 7 bases, the J end by 5 bases, with 14 bases between. CDR1 and CDR2 (germline): MNHEY, SMNVEV (reference sequence). The CDR3 consists of 13 residues. The CDR3 bases are TGTGCCAGCACCCCCAGACCAGGGTATGGCTACACCTTC. This sequence encodes CASTPRPGYGYTF.

This clone was seen more than once but under ten times. The V gene is TRBV11-3, the J gene TRBJ2-2; TRBD2 might be the D (6 bases). The V end lost 6 bases, the J end lost 1 base, and 12 bases lay between the germline ends. This CDR3 spans 15 amino acids. Germline V CDR1 and CDR2: SGHNT, YENEEA. CDR3 residues: CASRHSEGNTGELFF. CDR3 DNA: TGTGCCAGCAGACACTCGGAGGGGAACACCGGGGAGCTGTTTTTT.

CDR3 nucleotide sequence: TGTGCCAGCAGCCCCCATCCGAGGTCCTTGGGGCCCCAGCATTTT. It yields the protein CASSPHPRSLGPQHF. V usage is TRBV11-2 and J usage is TRBJ1-5; D call uncertain. Germline loops: CDR1 SGHAT, CDR2 FQNNGV. V shed 5 bases and J shed 9 bases, with 20 bases lying between them. This CDR3 is 15 amino acids long.

The chain joins TRBV27 to TRBJ1-1; possibly TRBD1 for D (6 bases). The CDR3 length is 16 residues. V lost 4 bases and J 3 bases, leaving 18 bases between the germline ends. Germline assignment: CDR1 MNHEY and CDR2 SMNVEV (reference sequence). The CDR3 reads CASSSGTLHWDTEAFF. The CDR3 region has the DNA TGTGCCAGCAGTTCCGGGACACTCCACTGGGACACTGAAGCTTTCTTT.

The chain uses TRBV7-3 and TRBJ2-5; the D is unclear. Trimming cost V 1 base and J 5 bases, with 8 bases left between them. Germline V gene lookup returns CDR1 SGHTA and CDR2 FQGTGA. The CDR3 has 13 residues. The CDR3 region has the DNA TGTGCCAGCAGCTTAAACGCTGGCGAGACCCAGTACTTC. This gives the protein CASSLNAGETQYF.

This sequence joins TRBV14 and TRBJ2-4; tentatively, D is TRBD1 (6 bases). The CDR3 is 15 residues long. V was trimmed by 0 bases and J by 7 bases, leaving 13 bases between them. The germline CDR1 and CDR2 sequences are SGHDN and FVKESK. Written as DNA, the CDR3 is TGTGCCAGCAGCCAAGAATCACAGGGTGGGAACATTCAGTACTTC. It yields the protein CASSQESQGGNIQYF. Complete variable domain (other parts from reference TRBV14 and TRBJ2-4): EAGVTQFPSHSVIEKGQTVTLRCDPISGHDNLYWYRRVMGKEIKFLLHFVKESKQDESGMPNNRFLAERTGGTYSTLKVQPAELEDSGVYFCASSQESQGGNIQYFGAGTRLSVL.

The CDR3 protein is CASSPRSGAYEQYF. The CDR3 coding sequence is TGTGCCAGCTCACCACGGTCGGGGGCCTACGAGCAGTACTTC. This chain joins TRBV18 and TRBJ2-7; TRBD2 might be the D (6 bases). The CDR3 is made up of 14 amino acids. Germline V CDR1 and CDR2: KGHSH, LQKENI. The V end was cut by 1 base, the J end by 2 bases, with 9 bases between.

The chain employs TRBV3-1 (or the pseudogene TRBV3-2) and TRBJ2-5; D is unclear. Germline-derived CDR1 and CDR2 are LGHDT and YNNKEL (reference sequence). This CDR3 spans 12 amino acids. V lost 7 bases, J lost 5 bases, and 11 bases lay in between. The DNA of the CDR3 is TGTGCCAGCACCCGGCCCGGGGAGACCCAGTACTTC. This encodes CASTRPGETQYF.

The chain employs TRBV9 and TRBJ2-7; 7 bases map to TRBD1. Germline values: CDR1 SGDLS, CDR2 YYNGEE. The length of the CDR3 is 14 residues. Trimming at V came to 3 bases and at J to 5 bases, leaving 8 bases not matched to a gene. The CDR3 DNA is TGTGCCAGCAGCGCCCGAGAAGGGGGCGACGAGCAGTACTTC. Amino acids: CASSAREGGDEQYF.

DNA for the CDR3: TGTGCCAGCAGCTTAACGAGGCAGCGGGGGTCAGATACGCAGTATTTT. Translating it yields CASSLTRQRGSDTQYF. V and J are TRBV7-3 and TRBJ2-3, with 8 bases fitting TRBD2. Per the germline V gene, CDR1 is SGHTA and CDR2 is FQGTGA. This CDR3 has 16 residues. The ends lost 0 bases at V and 4 bases at J; junction bases unmatched: 6.

V is TRBV19 and J is TRBJ1-2; 12 bases agree with TRBD1. The J segment lost 8 bases and the V segment lost 3 bases, leaving 7 bases of the junction unmatched. This CDR3 region has 15 residues. Germline assignment: CDR1 LNHDA and CDR2 SQIVND (reference sequence). Written as DNA, the CDR3 is TGTGCCAGTAGTATCCCCGGGACAGGGGGCAAAGGCTACACCTTC. Residues: CASSIPGTGGKGYTF. The full variable domain, in which reference TRBV19 and TRBJ1-2 provide the parts outside the CDR3, is DGGITQSPKYLFRKEGQNVTLSCEQNLNHDAMYWYRQDPGQGLRLIYYSQIVNDFQKGDIAEGYSVSREKKESFPLTVTSAQKNPTAFYLCASSIPGTGGKGYTFGSGTRLTVV.

This chain links TRBV30 with TRBJ1-6; TRBD1 matches at 7 bases. Losses at the gene ends were 4 bases for V and 6 bases for J; bases not matched to a gene: 6. CDR3 length: 14 amino acids. CDR1 is GTSNPN, CDR2 SVGIG, per germline (reference sequence). CDR3 sequence: CAWKAGDSNSPLHF. CDR3 in DNA: TGTGCCTGGAAGGCAGGGGACAGTAATTCACCCCTCCACTTT.

The chain uses TRBV24-1 and TRBJ2-1; D might be TRBD1 (5 bases). Per germline, CDR1 KGHDR and CDR2 SFDVKD. The CDR3 runs to 16 residues. V was pared by 3 bases and J by 0 bases, with 11 bases between. This chain's CDR3 is CATSDTSGASYNEQFF. CDR3 nucleotides: TGTGCCACCAGTGATACCTCTGGGGCCTCCTACAATGAGCAGTTCTTC.

The genes are TRBV6-1 and TRBJ1-1, with 8 bases lining up with TRBD1. CDR3 length: 14 residues. V shed 0 bases, J shed 5 bases, and the junction held 2 bases outside the gene matches. CDR1 MNHNS and CDR2 SASEGT come from the germline V gene. CDR3 bases: TGTGCCAGCAGTGAAGCCAGGGGGCGGACTGAAGCTTTCTTT. Translation: CASSEARGRTEAFF.

This chain joins TRBV25-1 and TRBJ1-5; no clear D gene. The V and J ends lost 2 bases and 5 bases respectively, with 7 bases between them. The CDR3 is made up of 13 amino acids. Germline values: CDR1 MGHDK, CDR2 SYGVNS. The CDR3 loop is CASSEEADQPQHF. The CDR3 DNA reads TGTGCCAGCAGTGAAGAGGCGGATCAGCCCCAGCATTTT. The variable domain in full, completed from reference TRBV25-1 and TRBJ1-5, reads EADIYQTPRYLVIGTGKKITLECSQTMGHDKMYWYQQDPGMELHLIHYSYGVNSTEKGDLSSESTVSRIRTEHFPLTLESARPSHTSQYLCASSEEADQPQHFGDGTRLSIL.

This clone was picked up many times. This sequence joins TRBV21-1 and TRBJ1-1. TRBV21-1 is described as a pseudogene. This CDR3 is built from 14 residues. DNA for the CDR3: TGTGCCAGCAGCACCTCGAGGGATGGCACTGAAGCTTTCTTT. Its protein is CASSTSRDGTEAFF.

V usage is TRBV19 and J usage is TRBJ2-7; 10 bases align to TRBD2. This CDR3 comprises 15 residues. Germline V CDR1 and CDR2: LNHDA, SQIVND (reference sequence). V lost 3 bases and J lost 2; bases outside the gene matches: 4. Here the CDR3 DNA reads TGTGCCAGTAGTATGTGGCTAGCGGGGGCCTACGAGCAGTACTTC. Protein: CASSMWLAGAYEQYF.

V is TRBV6-6 and J is TRBJ2-5; 7 positions agree with TRBD1. V shed 6 bases and J 0 bases; nucleotides not matched to a gene: 4. The CDR3 runs to 14 residues. Looked up from germline, CDR1 is MNHNY and CDR2 is SVGAGI (reference sequence). CDR3 amino acids: CASSSRGYQETQYF. The DNA for the CDR3 is TGTGCCAGCAGCTCCAGGGGGTACCAAGAGACCCAGTACTTC.

This clone has just one count. The chain uses TRBV18 and TRBJ2-5; D may be TRBD2 (7 bases). The ends were cut back, 1 base at V and 2 bases at J, with 14 bases in the middle. The germline V gene encodes CDR1 KGHSH and CDR2 LQKENI. This CDR3 has 16 residues. The CDR3, as DNA: TGTGCCAGCTCACCACTGCGGGGGCCATCACAAGAGACCCAGTACTTC. This gives the protein CASSPLRGPSQETQYF.

The genes are TRBV5-4 and TRBJ2-3; possible D gene TRBD1, 5 bases. Trimming cost V 0 bases and J 0 bases, with 8 bases left between them. Germline loops: CDR1 SGHNT, CDR2 YYREEE (reference sequence). This CDR3 has 15 amino acids. In DNA form, the CDR3 reads TGTGCCAGCAGCTTGGTTGGGGCTAGCACAGATACGCAGTATTTT. This gives the protein CASSLVGASTDTQYF.

This sequence joins TRBV27 and TRBJ2-1, with 9 bases lining up with TRBD2. V lost 6 bases and J lost 0; bases outside the gene matches: 6. The CDR3 contains 16 residues. CDR1 is MNHEY, CDR2 SMNVEV, per germline (reference sequence). CDR3 protein: CASREAGGLSYNEQFF. The CDR3 DNA is TGTGCCAGCAGAGAAGCGGGGGGCCTCTCCTACAATGAGCAGTTCTTC.

The V call is TRBV19, the J call TRBJ2-1; possibly TRBD2 for D (6 bases). Germline loops: CDR1 LNHDA, CDR2 SQIVND (reference sequence). Trimming removed 3 bases from V and 0 bases from J, with 12 bases in between. This CDR3 is 16 amino acids long. The CDR3 nucleotides read TGTGCCAGTAGTATCTCTCGGGGGAGCTCCTACAATGAGCAGTTCTTC. This sequence encodes CASSISRGSSYNEQFF.

The gene calls are TRBV4-3 and TRBJ2-7, with D perhaps TRBD1 (6 bases). The germline V and J ends were trimmed by 1 base and 3 bases, with 22 bases remaining between them. The V gene's germline CDR1 is LGHNA and CDR2 YSLEER. The CDR3 is 18 amino acids. CDR3 nucleotides: TGCGCCAGCAGCCAAGGTACGCCGACAGGAAAGCTCTACTACGAGCAGTACTTC. Its protein product is CASSQGTPTGKLYYEQYF.